This TCR beta chain derives from a study of T cell responses to AZD1222 COVID-19 vaccine. TCRdb's table, derived via immunoSEQ multiplex PCR, lists solely in-frame clones and lacks some. The table lists under 200,000 clones, about 90% of them singletons, with roughly 1.4% in the top ten. The CDR3 has 15 amino acids. With V trimmed by 0 bases and J by 7 bases, 7 bases remained unmatched. Germline lookup yields CDR1 SEHNR and CDR2 FQNEAQ (reference sequence). V usage is TRBV7-9 and J usage is TRBJ1-2; 8 bases are a match to TRBD1. Sequenced material: peripheral blood, taken 28 days after the second AZD1222 dose. The TCR sequence derives from an adult who received the AZD1222 COVID-19 vaccine. The CDR3 protein is CASSLAFGQGGGYTF. Here the CDR3 DNA reads TGTGCCAGCAGCTTAGCTTTTGGACAGGGAGGTGGCTACACCTTC.